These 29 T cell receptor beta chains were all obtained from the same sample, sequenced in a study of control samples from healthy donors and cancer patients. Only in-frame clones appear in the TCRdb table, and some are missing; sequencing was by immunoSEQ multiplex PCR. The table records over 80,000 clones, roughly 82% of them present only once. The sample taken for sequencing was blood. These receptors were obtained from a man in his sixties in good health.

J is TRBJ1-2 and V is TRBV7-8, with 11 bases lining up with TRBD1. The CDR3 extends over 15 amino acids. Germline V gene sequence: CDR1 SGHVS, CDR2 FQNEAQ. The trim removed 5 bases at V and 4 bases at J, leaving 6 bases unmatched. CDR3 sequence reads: CASSIAGTGGYGYTF. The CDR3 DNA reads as TGTGCCAGCAGCATTGCCGGGACAGGGGGCTATGGCTACACCTTC.

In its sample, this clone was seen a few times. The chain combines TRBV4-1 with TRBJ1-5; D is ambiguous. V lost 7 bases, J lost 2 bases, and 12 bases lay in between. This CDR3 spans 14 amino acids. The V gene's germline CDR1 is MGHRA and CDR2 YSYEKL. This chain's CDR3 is CASTLDTGNQPQHF. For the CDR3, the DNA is TGCGCCAGCACCCTAGACACGGGCAATCAGCCCCAGCATTTT.

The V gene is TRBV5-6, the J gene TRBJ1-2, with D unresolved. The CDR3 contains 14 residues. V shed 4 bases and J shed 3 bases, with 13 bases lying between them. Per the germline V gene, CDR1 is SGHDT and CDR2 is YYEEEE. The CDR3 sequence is CASSHSQSHYGYTF. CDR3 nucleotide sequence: TGTGCCAGCAGCCATTCTCAGAGCCACTATGGCTACACCTTC.

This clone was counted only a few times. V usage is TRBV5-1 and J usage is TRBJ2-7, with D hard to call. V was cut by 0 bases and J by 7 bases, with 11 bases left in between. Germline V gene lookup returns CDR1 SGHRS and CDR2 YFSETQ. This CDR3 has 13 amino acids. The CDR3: CASSLDASGEQYF. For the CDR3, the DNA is TGCGCCAGCAGCTTGGACGCCAGTGGAGAGCAGTACTTC.

The CDR3 is CSVEESDSGHTYEQYF. As DNA, the CDR3 is TGCAGCGTTGAAGAGTCGGATAGCGGGCATACCTACGAGCAGTACTTC. The rearrangement joins TRBV29-1 to TRBJ2-7, with 7 bases aligning to TRBD2. V lost 0 bases and J lost 2; bases outside the gene matches: 10. This CDR3 has 16 residues. The germline CDR1 and CDR2 sequences are SQVTM and ANQGSEA.

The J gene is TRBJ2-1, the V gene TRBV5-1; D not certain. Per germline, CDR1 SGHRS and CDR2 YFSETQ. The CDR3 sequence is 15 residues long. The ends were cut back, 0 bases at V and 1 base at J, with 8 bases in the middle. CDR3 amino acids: CASSLERKSYNEQFF. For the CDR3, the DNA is TGCGCCAGCAGCTTGGAAAGGAAATCCTACAATGAGCAGTTCTTC.

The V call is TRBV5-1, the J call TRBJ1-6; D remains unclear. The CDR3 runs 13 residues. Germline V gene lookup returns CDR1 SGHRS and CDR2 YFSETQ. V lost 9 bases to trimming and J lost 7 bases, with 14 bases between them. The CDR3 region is CAINQSENSPLHF. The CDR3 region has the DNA TGCGCCATCAATCAGAGTGAGAATTCACCCCTCCACTTT.

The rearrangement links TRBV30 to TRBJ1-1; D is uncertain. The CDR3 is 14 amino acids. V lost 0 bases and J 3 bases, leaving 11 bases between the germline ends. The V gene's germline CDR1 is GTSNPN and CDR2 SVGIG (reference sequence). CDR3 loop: CAWSVRAGYTEAFF. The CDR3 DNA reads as TGTGCCTGGAGTGTAAGGGCGGGGTACACTGAAGCTTTCTTT. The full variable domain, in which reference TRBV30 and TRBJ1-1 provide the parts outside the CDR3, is SQTIHQWPATLVQPVGSPLSLECTVEGTSNPNLYWYRQAAGRGLQLLFYSVGIGQISSEVPQNLSASRPQDRQFILSSKKLLLSDSGFYLCAWSVRAGYTEAFFGQGTRLTVV.

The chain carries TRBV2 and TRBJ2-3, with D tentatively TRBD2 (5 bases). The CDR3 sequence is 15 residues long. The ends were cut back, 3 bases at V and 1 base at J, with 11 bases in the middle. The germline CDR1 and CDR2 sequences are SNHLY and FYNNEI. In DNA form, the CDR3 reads TGTGCCAGCAGTGATTTTGGGAGAGGCACAGATACGCAGTATTTT. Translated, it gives CASSDFGRGTDTQYF.

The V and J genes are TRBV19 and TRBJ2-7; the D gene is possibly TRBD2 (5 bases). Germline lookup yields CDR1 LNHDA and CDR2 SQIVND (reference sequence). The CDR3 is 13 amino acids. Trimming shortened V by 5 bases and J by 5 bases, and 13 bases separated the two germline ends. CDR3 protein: CASSPLLGDEQYF. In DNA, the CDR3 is TGTGCCAGTAGTCCCCTCCTCGGGGACGAGCAGTACTTC.

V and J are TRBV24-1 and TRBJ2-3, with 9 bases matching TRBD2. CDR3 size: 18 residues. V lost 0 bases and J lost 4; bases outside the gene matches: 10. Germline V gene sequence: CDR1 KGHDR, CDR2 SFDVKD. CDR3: CATSDLQSAGGPPDTQYF. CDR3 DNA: TGTGCCACCAGTGATTTGCAGTCGGCGGGAGGGCCTCCAGATACGCAGTATTTT.

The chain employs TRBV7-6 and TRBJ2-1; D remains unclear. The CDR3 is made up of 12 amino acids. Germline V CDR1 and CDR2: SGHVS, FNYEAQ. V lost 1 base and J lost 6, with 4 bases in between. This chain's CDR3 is CASSLVGNEQFF. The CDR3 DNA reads TGTGCCAGCAGCTTAGTCGGCAATGAGCAGTTCTTC.

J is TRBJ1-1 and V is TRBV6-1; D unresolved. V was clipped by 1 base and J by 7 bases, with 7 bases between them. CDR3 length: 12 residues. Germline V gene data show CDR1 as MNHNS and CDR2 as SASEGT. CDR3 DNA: TGTGCCAGCAGTGAAGGGGGTGGTGAAGCTTTCTTT. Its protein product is CASSEGGGEAFF.

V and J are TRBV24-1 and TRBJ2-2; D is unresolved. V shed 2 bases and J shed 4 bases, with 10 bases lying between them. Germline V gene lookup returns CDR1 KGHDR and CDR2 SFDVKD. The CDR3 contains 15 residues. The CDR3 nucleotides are TGTGCCACCAGTGATTGGGGTGGGGTCACCGGGGAGCTGTTTTTT. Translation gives CATSDWGGVTGELFF.

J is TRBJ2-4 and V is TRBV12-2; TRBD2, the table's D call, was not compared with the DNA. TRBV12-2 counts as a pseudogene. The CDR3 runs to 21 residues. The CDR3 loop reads CASRCSPIAGEMQLAKNIQYF. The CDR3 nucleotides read TGTGCAAGTCGCTGCTCGCCGATAGCGGGGGAAATGCAACTAGCCAAAAACATTCAGTACTTC.

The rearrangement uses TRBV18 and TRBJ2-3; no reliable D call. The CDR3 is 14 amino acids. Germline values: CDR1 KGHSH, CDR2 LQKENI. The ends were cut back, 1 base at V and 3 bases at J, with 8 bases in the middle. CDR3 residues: CASSPLVGTDTQYF. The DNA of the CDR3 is TGTGCCAGCTCACCACTCGTGGGGACAGATACGCAGTATTTT.

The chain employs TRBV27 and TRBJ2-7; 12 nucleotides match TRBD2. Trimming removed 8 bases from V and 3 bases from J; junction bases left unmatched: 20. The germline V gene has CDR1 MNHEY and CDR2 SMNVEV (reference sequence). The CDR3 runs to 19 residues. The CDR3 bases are TGTGCCAGCCGGACCCACCTAGCGGGAGGGCGCGATCGGGGCTACGAGCAGTACTTC. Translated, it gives CASRTHLAGGRDRGYEQYF.

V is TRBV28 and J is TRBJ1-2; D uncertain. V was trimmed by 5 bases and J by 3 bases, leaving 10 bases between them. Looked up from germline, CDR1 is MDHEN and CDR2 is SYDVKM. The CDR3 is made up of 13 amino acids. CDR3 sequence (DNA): TGTGCCAGCAGTCCCCCCAGCCACTATGGCTACACCTTC. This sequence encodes CASSPPSHYGYTF.

CDR3 coding DNA: TGTGCCAGCACTCGCGAGCCGGGACCAAGCACAGATACGCAGTATTTT. Residues: CASTREPGPSTDTQYF. The genes are TRBV9 and TRBJ2-3; D could derive from TRBD1 or TRBD2 (5 bases each). Trimming took off 6 bases at V and 0 bases at J, with 17 bases between the two ends. CDR1 is SGDLS, CDR2 YYNGEE, per germline. This CDR3 is 16 amino acids long.

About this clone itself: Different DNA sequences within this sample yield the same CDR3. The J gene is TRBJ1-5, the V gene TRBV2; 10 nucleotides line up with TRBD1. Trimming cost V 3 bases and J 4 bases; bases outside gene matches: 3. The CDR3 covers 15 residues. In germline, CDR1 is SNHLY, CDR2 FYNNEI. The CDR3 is CASSDRTGGNQPQHF. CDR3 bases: TGTGCCAGCAGTGATAGGACAGGGGGGAATCAGCCCCAGCATTTT.

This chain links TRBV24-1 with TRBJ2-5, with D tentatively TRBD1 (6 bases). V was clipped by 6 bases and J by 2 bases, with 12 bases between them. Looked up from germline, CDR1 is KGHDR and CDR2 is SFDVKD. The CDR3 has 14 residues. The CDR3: CATSPPTGQETQYF. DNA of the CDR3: TGTGCCACCAGTCCGCCTACAGGGCAAGAGACCCAGTACTTC.

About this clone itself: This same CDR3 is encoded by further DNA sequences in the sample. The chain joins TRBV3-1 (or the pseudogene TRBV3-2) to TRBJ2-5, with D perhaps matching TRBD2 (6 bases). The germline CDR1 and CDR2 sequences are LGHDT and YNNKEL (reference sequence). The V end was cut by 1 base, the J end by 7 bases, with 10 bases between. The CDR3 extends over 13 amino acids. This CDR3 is CASSQGGRGTQYF. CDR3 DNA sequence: TGTGCCAGCAGCCAAGGTGGGCGGGGGACCCAGTACTTC.

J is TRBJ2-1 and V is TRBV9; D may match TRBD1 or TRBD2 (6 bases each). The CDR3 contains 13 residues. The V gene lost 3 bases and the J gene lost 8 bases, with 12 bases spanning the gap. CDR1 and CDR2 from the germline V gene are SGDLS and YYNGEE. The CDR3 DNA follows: TGTGCCAGCAGCGGACCCGGGGGCTATGAGCAGTTCTTC. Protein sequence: CASSGPGGYEQFF.

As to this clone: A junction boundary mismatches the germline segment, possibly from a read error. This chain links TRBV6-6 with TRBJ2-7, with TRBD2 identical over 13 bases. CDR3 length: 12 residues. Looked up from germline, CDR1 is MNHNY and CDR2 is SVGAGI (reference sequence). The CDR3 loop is CASSQLAGGPNF. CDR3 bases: TGTGCCAGCAGCCAACTAGCGGGGGGGCCGAACTTC.

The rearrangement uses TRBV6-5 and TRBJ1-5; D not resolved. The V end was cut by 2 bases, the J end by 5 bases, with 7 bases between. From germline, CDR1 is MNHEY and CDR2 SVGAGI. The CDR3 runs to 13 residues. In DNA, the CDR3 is TGTGCCAGCAGTTACCGGCTGGATCAGCCCCAGCATTTT. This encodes CASSYRLDQPQHF.

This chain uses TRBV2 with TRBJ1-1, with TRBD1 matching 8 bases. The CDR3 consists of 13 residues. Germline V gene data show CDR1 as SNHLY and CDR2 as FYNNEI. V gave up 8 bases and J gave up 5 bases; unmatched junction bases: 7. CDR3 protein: CASSQGEGTEAFF. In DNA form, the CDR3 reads TGTGCCAGCTCACAGGGGGAGGGAACTGAAGCTTTCTTT.

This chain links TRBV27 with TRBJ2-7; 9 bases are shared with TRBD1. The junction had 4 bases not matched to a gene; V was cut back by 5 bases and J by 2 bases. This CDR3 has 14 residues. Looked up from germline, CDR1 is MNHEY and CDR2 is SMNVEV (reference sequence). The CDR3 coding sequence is TGTGCCAGCAGTGTGGGACAGGGCCCCTACGAGCAGTACTTC. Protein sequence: CASSVGQGPYEQYF.

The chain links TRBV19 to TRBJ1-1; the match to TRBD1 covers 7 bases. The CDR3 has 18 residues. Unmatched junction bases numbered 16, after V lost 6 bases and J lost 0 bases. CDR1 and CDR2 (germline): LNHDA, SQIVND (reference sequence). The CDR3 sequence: CASSRDSHSTHMNTEAFF. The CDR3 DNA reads TGTGCCAGTAGCAGGGACAGCCATAGTACGCACATGAACACTGAAGCTTTCTTT.

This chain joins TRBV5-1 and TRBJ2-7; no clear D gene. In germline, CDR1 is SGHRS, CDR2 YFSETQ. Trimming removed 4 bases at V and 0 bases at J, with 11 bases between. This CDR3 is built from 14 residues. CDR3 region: CASSSRTDSYEQYF. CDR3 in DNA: TGCGCCAGCAGCAGCAGGACGGACTCCTACGAGCAGTACTTC.